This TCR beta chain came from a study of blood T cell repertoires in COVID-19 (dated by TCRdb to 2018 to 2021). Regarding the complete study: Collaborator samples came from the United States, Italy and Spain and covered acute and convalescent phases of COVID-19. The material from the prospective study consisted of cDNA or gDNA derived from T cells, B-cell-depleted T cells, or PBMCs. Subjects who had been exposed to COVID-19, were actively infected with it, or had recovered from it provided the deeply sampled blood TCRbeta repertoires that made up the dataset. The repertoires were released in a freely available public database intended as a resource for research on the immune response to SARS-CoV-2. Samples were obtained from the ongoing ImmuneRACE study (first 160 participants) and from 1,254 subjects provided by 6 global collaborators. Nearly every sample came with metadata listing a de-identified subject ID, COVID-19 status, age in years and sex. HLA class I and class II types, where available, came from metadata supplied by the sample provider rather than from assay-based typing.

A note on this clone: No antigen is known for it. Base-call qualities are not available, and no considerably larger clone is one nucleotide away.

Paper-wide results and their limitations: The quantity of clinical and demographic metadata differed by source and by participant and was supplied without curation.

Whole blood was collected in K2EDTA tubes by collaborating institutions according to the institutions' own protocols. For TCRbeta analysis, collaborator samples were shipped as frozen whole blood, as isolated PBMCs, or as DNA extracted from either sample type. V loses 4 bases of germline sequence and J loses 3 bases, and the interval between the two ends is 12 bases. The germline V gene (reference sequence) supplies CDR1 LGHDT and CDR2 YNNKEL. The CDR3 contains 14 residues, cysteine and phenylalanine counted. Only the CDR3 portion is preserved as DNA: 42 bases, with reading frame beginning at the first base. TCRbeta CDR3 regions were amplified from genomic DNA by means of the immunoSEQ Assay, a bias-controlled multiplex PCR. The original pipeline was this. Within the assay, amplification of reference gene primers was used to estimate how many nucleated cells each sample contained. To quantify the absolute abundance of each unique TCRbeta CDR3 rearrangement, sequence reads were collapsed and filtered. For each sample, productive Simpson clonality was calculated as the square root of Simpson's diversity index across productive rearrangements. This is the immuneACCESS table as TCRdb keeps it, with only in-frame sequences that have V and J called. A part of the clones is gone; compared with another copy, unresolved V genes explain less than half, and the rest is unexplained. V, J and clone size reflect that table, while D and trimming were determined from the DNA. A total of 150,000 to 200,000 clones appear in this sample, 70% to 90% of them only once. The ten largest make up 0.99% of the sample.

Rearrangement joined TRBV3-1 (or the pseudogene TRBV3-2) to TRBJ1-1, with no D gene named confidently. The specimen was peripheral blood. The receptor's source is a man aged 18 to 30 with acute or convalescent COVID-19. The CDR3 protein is CASSPSPGYTEAFF. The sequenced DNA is TGTGCCAGCAGCCCCTCCCCGGGTTACACTGAAGCTTTCTTT.